The T cell receptor (beta chain) under discussion was sequenced for a study of shared clonotypes between healthy human individuals. V dropped 1 base and J dropped 6; count of bases not matched to a gene: 21. CDR1 and CDR2 (germline): MDHEN, SYDVKM. This CDR3 spans 19 amino acids. The data were produced by immunoSEQ multiplex PCR, yet TCRdb's version contains in-frame clones alone and is incomplete. The sample comprises 1,500,000 or so clones, 96% of which are singletons, and over 1% rests with the top ten. Sample: naive CD4+ T cells sorted from blood. Documented subset: CD45RA+ positively selected. This clonotype was obtained from a man under 40 in good health. The chain couples TRBV28 to TRBJ2-7, with 7 bases matching TRBD2. DNA for the CDR3: TGTGCCAGCAGTTTATTTTCCAGATGGGAGGGACCGAAGGCGGCCGAGCAGTACTTC. Encoded protein: CASSLFSRWEGPKAAEQYF.